The 11 T cell receptor beta chains below were found in one sample sequenced in a study of T cells expressing NK-cell markers. TCRdb reprocessed the 5' RACE reads; each CDR3 protein has one entry and no DNA is given. The sample yields 20,000 to 25,000 distinct CDR3 sequences, of which the top ten take up 45% to 65%. The specimen was blood T cells: a sorted CD56 or NKG2C T cell subset, CD4+ or CD8+ T cells, or bulk PBMC T cells (not recorded which). These receptors came from a man aged 18-70 years in good health.

The chain recombines TRBV2 with TRBJ2-5; there is no DNA to check the TCRdb D call of TRBD1. The CDR3 sequence is 15 residues long. The V gene's germline CDR1 is SNHLY and CDR2 FYNNEI. The CDR3 loop reads CASSGDRAYQETQYF.

The chain employs TRBV18 and TRBJ2-3. This CDR3 has 17 amino acids. Per the germline V gene, CDR1 is KGHSH and CDR2 is LQKENI. The CDR3: CASSPRIWDLSTDTQYF.

This chain connects TRBV7-9 to TRBJ1-1. Germline V gives CDR1 SEHNR, CDR2 FQNEAQ (reference sequence). The CDR3 spans 13 residues. This CDR3 reads CASSLSGTAEAFF.

The CDR3: CASSQGPWDEQYF. V is TRBV3-1 and J is TRBJ2-7; checking the TCRdb D call of TRBD1 is not possible without DNA. There are 13 residues in the CDR3. Germline V gene lookup returns CDR1 LGHDT and CDR2 YNNKEL (reference sequence).

This rearrangement joins TRBV18 to TRBJ1-3. Per the germline V gene, CDR1 is KGHSH and CDR2 is LQKENI. CDR3 length equals 18 residues. The CDR3 here is CASSPLVDVEISGNTIYF.

The V call is TRBV5-1, the J call TRBJ2-1; TCRdb outputs TRBD1, but without DNA this stays unchecked. Germline V CDR1 and CDR2: SGHRS, YFSETQ. The CDR3 consists of 13 residues. The CDR3 here is CASSAGQGQEQFF.

The chain combines TRBV20-1 with TRBJ2-3; TCRdb's D call of TRBD1 is untestable without DNA. The CDR3 spans 15 residues. The germline gives CDR1 DFQATT, CDR2 SNEGSKA (reference sequence). This chain's CDR3 is CSASLGGDHTDTQYF.

The chain combines TRBV4-1 with TRBJ2-1. This CDR3 is 15 amino acids long. Germline lookup yields CDR1 MGHRA and CDR2 YSYEKL. CDR3 sequence: CASSPSGSSYNEQFF.

The V and J genes are TRBV27 and TRBJ2-7; absent DNA, TCRdb's TRBD2 call cannot be checked. The CDR3 loop spans 14 amino acids. Looked up from germline, CDR1 is MNHEY and CDR2 is SMNVEV (reference sequence). The CDR3 spells CASRRTSDRAEQYF.

The rearrangement uses TRBV6-5 and TRBJ2-3; TCRdb's D call, TRBD1, is unchecked because there is no DNA. Germline V gives CDR1 MNHEY, CDR2 SVGAGI. The CDR3 length is 14 residues. CDR3 amino acids: CATIRSLGADTQYF.

This chain joins TRBV25-1 and TRBJ2-3; lacking DNA, the TRBD2 call made by TCRdb goes unchecked. This CDR3 has 20 residues. The germline CDR1 and CDR2 sequences are MGHDK and SYGVNS. The CDR3 protein is CASSGSTGTSGGSSTDTQYF.